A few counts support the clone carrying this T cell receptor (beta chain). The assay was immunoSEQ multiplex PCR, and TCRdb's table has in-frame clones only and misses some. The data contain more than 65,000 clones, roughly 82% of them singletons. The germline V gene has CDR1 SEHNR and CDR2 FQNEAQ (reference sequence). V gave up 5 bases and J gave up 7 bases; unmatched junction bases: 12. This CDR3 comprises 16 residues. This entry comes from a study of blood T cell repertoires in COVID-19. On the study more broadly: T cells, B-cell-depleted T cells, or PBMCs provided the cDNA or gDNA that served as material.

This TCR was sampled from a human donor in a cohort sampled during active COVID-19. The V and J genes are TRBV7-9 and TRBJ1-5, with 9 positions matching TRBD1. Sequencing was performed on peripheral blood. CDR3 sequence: CASSGATGGRGQPQHF. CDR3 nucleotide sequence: TGTGCCAGCAGCGGGGCCACAGGGGGCAGAGGGCAGCCCCAGCATTTT.